The present TCR beta chain was sequenced within a study of early T cells in non-severe SARS-CoV-2 infection (TCRdb year 2021). General notes on the study: Because TCR sequencing was done on bulk RNA from unsorted whole blood, the alpha and beta chains could not be paired.

A case-control design nested within a healthcare worker cohort in London, UK, was used, with weekly nasopharyngeal swab PCR tests and blood sampling performed. Healthcare workers were recruited during the week of the UK lockdown, between 23 and 31 March 2020, and followed weekly for up to roughly 15 weeks. This clonotype appeared many times. This receptor's antigen is unknown. Per-base qualities were not stored, and no clone one base away is much larger. Library preparation employed 5' RACE. The listed sequencing device is NextSeq 500. In the TCR library protocol, unique molecular identifiers were attached to individual cDNA molecules to correct for PCR bias and sequencing error. Both TCR alpha and beta chains were sequenced, and tight co-correlation was observed between alpha and beta sequence abundances in each sample. In the paper's pipeline: Decombinator V4 was used to annotate the V gene, J gene and CDR3 of the TCR sequences. TCRs were defined as expanded if a significant change between any two time points was detected under a Poisson model with p below 0.0001. TCR abundances were normalised to the total number of TCRs sequenced in each sample and reported as counts per million. VDJdb, accessed 1 November 2021, was searched for CMV, EBV and SARS-CoV-2 annotated TCRs, excluding TCRs annotated for multiple antigens. TCRdb cleaned the public reads at Q25 with fastp, built clones with MiXCR and kept in-frame beta chains. Rows with a matching CDR3 protein are joined into one entry that keeps the most common DNA and genes. TCRdb's processing, not the study's, gives the V and J calls here. For this sample the table gives tens of thousands of distinct CDR3 sequences, of which approximately 5.7% were detected only once. The ten largest account for approximately 6.3% of the sample.

The research as a whole found: VDJdb matching was skewed toward anti-spike CD8 responses, so virus-specific expansions were likely underestimated and private and CD4 specificities were missed.

Sequences were derived from whole blood, sampled at baseline. The origin of this receptor is an adult who was a healthcare worker with PCR-confirmed SARS-CoV-2 infection or an uninfected control (not recorded which).

The sequenced DNA: TGTGCCAGCAGCCAAGGCACGGGGGAAGGTCAGCCCCAGCATTTT. Translated, it gives CASSQGTGEGQPQHF. The chain was built from TRBV4-2 and TRBJ1-5, and the D gene may be TRBD1, 5 bases matching. The junction shows trimming of 1 base on V and 6 bases on J, plus 13 bases between the germline ends. Including cysteine and phenylalanine, the CDR3 has 15 amino acids. Just CDR3 DNA is preserved here, 45 bases in frame from base 1. From a lookup of the germline V gene, CDR1 and CDR2 are LGHNA and YNFKEQ.